Listed below are T cell receptor beta chains from one sample, sequenced in a study of technical replicates of blood from a few donors. TCRdb's copy holds only in-frame clones and misses some; the assay was immunoSEQ multiplex PCR. In the table there are almost 90,000 clones, about 94% of which are singletons. Sequencing was performed on T cells isolated from PBMCs. The receptors come from a human donor in good health. CDR3s include the opening cysteine and the closing phenylalanine or tryptophan. Fields, in order: D gene, clone size, V gene, J gene, CDR3 DNA, CDR3 protein. D genes are given only for firm matches. Size is omitted from some rows. Given values are once, few, many or a class for expanded clones.

-	once	TRBV5-1	TRBJ2-3	TGCGCCAGCAGCTTCAACACAGATACGCAGTATTTT	CASSFNTDTQYF
-	-	TRBV27	TRBJ2-2	TGTGCCAGCAGTTTAGCCCAGGGGGGCACCGGGGAGCTGTTTTTT	CASSLAQGGTGELFF
TRBD1	-	TRBV6-1	TRBJ1-1	TGTGCCAGCAGTATTCCAGGGGGGACCACTGAAGCTTTCTTT	CASSIPGGTTEAFF
TRBD2	-	TRBV5-4	TRBJ2-7	TGTGCCAGCAGCCCTAAAGCGGGGGCGCCCCCTTACGAGCAGTACTTC	CASSPKAGAPPYEQYF
TRBD2	-	TRBV7-2	TRBJ2-1	TGTGCCAGCAGCTCTTGGACTAGCGCCAATGAGCAGTTCTTC	CASSSWTSANEQFF
-	-	TRBV5-5	TRBJ2-7	TGTGCCAGCAGCTTGGGTACTGATGAGCAGTACTTC	CASSLGTDEQYF
-	-	TRBV14	TRBJ2-5	TGTGCCAGCAGCCAACAGGGGACCCAGTACTTC	CASSQQGTQYF
-	once	TRBV6-1	TRBJ2-3	TGTGCCAGCAGTGAAGCTAGGGGCCGGTTTAGCACAGATACGCAGTATTTT	CASSEARGRFSTDTQYF
TRBD1	-	TRBV11-2	TRBJ1-1	TGTGCCAGCATCCTCACTGTAGACAGGGGGATTTGGGGCACTGAAGCTTTCTTT	CASILTVDRGIWGTEAFF
TRBD1	-	TRBV6-6	TRBJ1-2	TGTGCCAGCAGTCTACCGGGACAGGGACGCTATGGCTACACCTTC	CASSLPGQGRYGYTF
-	-	TRBV13	TRBJ2-7	TGTGCCAGCAGCTTAGAACTAGTGGGCGAGCAGTACTTC	CASSLELVGEQYF
TRBD1	-	TRBV5-5	TRBJ2-7	TGTGCCAGCAGCCTTGAACAGGGGCCGCCCTACGAGCAGTACTTC	CASSLEQGPPYEQYF
-	once	TRBV5-1	TRBJ2-7	TGCGCCAGCAGCTTTCAATACGAGCAGTACTTC	CASSFQYEQYF
TRBD2	-	TRBV27	TRBJ2-3	TGTGCCAGCATCGACTACTGGGGGGGTGATGTCACAGATACGCAGTATTTT	CASIDYWGGDVTDTQYF
-	-	TRBV9	TRBJ1-2	TGTGCCAGCAGCGTACAAGGGGGGGACTATGGCTACACCTTC	CASSVQGGDYGYTF
TRBD1	-	TRBV10-2	TRBJ2-3	TGCGCCAGCAGACCTTCAATCCAGGGGGAATGGCCAGATACGCAGTATTTT	CASRPSIQGEWPDTQYF
-	-	TRBV2	TRBJ1-1	TGTGCCAGCAGTGAATACCACGCGGAGAACACTGAAGCTTTCTTT	CASSEYHAENTEAFF
TRBD1	-	TRBV28	TRBJ2-1	TGTGCCAGCAGTTCGACAGGGGAGTCCTACAATGAGCAGTTCTTC	CASSSTGESYNEQFF
-	-	TRBV28	TRBJ2-2	TGTGCCAGCAGTTTAGCCGGTAGGGGGTACACCGGGGAGCTGTTTTTT	CASSLAGRGYTGELFF
-	-	TRBV7-9	TRBJ1-3	TGTGCCAGCAGGGGCCGTGGATCCACCCCCGACAACTCTGGAAACACCATATATTTT	CASRGRGSTPDNSGNTIYF
-	-	TRBV28	TRBJ1-6	TGTGCCAGCAGTTTATTCAGGGCCCCCGCTCTACTCTTTAATTCACCCCTCCACTTT	CASSLFRAPALLFNSPLHF
-	-	TRBV14	TRBJ1-1	TGTGCCAGCAGCTATCCGGACAGCTACACTGAAGCTTTCTTT	CASSYPDSYTEAFF
-	-	TRBV28	TRBJ2-7	TGTGCCAGCGCTGGGGCTTACGAGCAGTACTTC	CASAGAYEQYF
-	-	TRBV7-2	TRBJ2-1	TGTGCCAGCAGCGGACAGTTTGTGGGTTATGAGCAGTTCTTC	CASSGQFVGYEQFF
TRBD1	-	TRBV9	TRBJ1-1	TGTGCCAGCAGCGTAGGTCAGGGGGACACTGAAGCTTTCTTT	CASSVGQGDTEAFF
TRBD1	few	TRBV14	TRBJ2-3	TGTGCCAGCAGCCAAGTAACAGGGGCCACAGATACGCAGTATTTT	CASSQVTGATDTQYF
-	-	TRBV19	TRBJ1-3	TGTGCCAGTAGTAAACAGGGCTCTGGAAACACCATATATTTT	CASSKQGSGNTIYF
-	once	TRBV4-2	TRBJ1-2	TGTGCCAGCAGCCAAAGACAGGAATATGGCTACACCTTC	CASSQRQEYGYTF
-	-	TRBV28	TRBJ2-3	TGTGCCAGCAGTTTACAGGGGTATCGCGCAGATACGCAGTATTTT	CASSLQGYRADTQYF
-	-	TRBV7-9	TRBJ2-1	TGTGCCAGCAGCGTCACCGCGGGCAGACCCTACAATGAGCAGTTCTTC	CASSVTAGRPYNEQFF
-	-	TRBV5-8	TRBJ1-1	TGTGCCAGCAGCTTAAGGGGAGCTTTCTTT	CASSLRGAFF
-	-	TRBV4-1	TRBJ2-5	TGCGCCAGCAGCCGACACTCCCAAGAGACCCAGTACTTC	CASSRHSQETQYF
TRBD2	-	TRBV18	TRBJ2-3	TGTGCCAGCTCACCACCCGAGCGGGGAAGCACAGATACGCAGTATTTT	CASSPPERGSTDTQYF